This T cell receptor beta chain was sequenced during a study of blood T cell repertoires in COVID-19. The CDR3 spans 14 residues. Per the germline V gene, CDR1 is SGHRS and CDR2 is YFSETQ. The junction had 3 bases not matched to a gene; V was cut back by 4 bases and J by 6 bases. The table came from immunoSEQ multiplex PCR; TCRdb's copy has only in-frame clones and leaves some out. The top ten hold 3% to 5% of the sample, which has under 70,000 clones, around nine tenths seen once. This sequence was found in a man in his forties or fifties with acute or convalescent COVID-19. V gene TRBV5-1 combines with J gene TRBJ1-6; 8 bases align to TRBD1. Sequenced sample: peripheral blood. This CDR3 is CASSGTGSNSPLHF. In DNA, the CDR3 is TGCGCCAGCAGCGGGACAGGCTCTAATTCACCCCTCCACTTT.